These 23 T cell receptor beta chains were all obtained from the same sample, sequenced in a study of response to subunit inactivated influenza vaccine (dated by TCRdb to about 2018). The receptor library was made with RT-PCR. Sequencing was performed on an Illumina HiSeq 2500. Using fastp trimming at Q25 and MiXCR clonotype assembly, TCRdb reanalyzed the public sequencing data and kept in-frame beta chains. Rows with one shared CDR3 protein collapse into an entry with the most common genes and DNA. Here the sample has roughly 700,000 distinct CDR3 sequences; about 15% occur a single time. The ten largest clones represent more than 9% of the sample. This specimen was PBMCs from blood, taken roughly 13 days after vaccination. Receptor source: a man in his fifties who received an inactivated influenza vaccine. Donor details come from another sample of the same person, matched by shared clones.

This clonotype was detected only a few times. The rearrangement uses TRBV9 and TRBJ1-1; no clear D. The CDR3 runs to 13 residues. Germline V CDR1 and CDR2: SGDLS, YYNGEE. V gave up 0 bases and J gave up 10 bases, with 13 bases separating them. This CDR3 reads CASSVGGEGAAFF. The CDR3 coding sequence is TGTGCCAGCAGCGTAGGAGGCGAGGGAGCAGCTTTCTTT.

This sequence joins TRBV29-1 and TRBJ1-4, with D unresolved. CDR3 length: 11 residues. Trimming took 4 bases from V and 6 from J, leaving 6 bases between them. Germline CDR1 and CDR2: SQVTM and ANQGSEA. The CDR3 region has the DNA TGCAGCGTTGTAATATATGAAAAACTGTTTTTT. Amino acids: CSVVIYEKLFF.

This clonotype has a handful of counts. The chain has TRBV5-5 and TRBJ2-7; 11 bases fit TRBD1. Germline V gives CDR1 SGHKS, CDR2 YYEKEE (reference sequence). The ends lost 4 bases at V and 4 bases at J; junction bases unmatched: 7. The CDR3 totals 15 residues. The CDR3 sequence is CASSIRTGGWYEQYF. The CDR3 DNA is TGTGCCAGCAGCATAAGGACAGGGGGCTGGTACGAGCAGTACTTC.

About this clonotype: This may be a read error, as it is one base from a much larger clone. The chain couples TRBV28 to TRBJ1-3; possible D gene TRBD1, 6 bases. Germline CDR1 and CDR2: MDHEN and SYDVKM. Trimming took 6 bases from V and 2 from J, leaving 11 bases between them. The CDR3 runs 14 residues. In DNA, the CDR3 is TGTGCCAGCAGCTACACAGGGACTGGAAACACCATATATTTT. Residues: CASSYTGTGNTIYF.

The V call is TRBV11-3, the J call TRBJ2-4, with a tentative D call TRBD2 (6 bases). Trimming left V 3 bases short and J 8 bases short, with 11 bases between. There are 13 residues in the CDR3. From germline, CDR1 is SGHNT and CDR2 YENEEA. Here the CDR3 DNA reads TGTGCCAGCAGCTTGGGGGGTTCGGACATTCAGTACTTC. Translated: CASSLGGSDIQYF.

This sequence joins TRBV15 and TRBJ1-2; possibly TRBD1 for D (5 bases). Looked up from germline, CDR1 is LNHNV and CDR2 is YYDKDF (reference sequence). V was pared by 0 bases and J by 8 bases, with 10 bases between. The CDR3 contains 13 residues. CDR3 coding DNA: TGTGCCACCAGCAGAGATAGTGGGGACGGCTACACCTTC. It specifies CATSRDSGDGYTF.

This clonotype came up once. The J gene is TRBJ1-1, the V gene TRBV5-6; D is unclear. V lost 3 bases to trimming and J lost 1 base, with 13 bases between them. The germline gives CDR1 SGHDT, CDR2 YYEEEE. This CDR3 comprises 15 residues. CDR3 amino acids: CASSWVLQQNTEAFF. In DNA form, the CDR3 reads TGTGCCAGCAGCTGGGTTCTTCAGCAGAACACTGAAGCTTTCTTT.

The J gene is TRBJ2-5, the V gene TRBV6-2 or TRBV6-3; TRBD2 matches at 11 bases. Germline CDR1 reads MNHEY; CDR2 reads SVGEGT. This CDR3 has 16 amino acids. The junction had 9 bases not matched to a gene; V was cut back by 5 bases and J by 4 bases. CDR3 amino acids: CASSTIAGGTAETQYF. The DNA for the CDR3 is TGTGCCAGCAGTACCATAGCGGGGGGGACAGCAGAGACCCAGTACTTC.

The CDR3 sequence: CSASGGTGLNNEQFF. The CDR3 region has the DNA TGCAGTGCTAGTGGGGGGACGGGACTTAACAATGAGCAGTTCTTC. This sequence joins TRBV20-1 and TRBJ2-1, with D possibly TRBD2 on 6 matching bases. CDR3 length: 15 amino acids. Germline values: CDR1 DFQATT, CDR2 SNEGSKA (reference sequence). With 3 bases removed from V and 5 bases from J, the gap between germline ends came to 17 bases.

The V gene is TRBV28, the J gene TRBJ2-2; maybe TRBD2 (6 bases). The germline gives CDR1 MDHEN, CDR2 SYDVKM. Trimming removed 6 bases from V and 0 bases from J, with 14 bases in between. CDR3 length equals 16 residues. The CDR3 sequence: CASSPLPGANTGELFF. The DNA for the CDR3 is TGTGCCAGCAGCCCCCTCCCGGGGGCGAACACCGGGGAGCTGTTTTTT. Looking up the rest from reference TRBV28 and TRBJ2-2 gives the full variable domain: DVKVTQSSRYLVKRTGEKVFLECVQDMDHENMFWYRQDPGLGLRLIYFSYDVKMKEKGDIPEGYSVSREKKERFSLILESASTNQTSMYLCASSPLPGANTGELFFGEGSRLTVL.

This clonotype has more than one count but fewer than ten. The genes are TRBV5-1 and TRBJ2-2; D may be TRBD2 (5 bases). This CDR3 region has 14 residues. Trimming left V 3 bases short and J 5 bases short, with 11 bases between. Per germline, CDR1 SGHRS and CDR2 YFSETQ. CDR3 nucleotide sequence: TGCGCCAGCAGCTCGGGAATGGGAACCGGGGAGCTGTTTTTT. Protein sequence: CASSSGMGTGELFF.

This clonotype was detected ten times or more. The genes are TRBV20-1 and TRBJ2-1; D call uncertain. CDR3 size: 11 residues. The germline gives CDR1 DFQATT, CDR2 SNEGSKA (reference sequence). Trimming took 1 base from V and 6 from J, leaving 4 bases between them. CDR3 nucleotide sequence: TGCAGTGCTAGAGGGGGCAATGAGCAGTTCTTC. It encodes CSARGGNEQFF.

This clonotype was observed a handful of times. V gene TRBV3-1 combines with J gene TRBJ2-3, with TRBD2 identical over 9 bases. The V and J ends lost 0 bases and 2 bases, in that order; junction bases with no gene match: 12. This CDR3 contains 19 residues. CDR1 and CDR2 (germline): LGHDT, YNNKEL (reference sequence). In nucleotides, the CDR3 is TGTGCCAGCAGCCAAGATACCCCATCGTTAGCGGGAGCCACAGATACGCAGTATTTT. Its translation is CASSQDTPSLAGATDTQYF.

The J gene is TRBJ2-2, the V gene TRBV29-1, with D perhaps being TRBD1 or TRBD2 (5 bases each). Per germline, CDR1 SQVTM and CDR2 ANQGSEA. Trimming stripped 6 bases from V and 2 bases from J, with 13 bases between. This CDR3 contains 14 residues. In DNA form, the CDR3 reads TGCAGCGTAACCTCAGGGAGCAACACCGGGGAGCTGTTTTTT. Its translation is CSVTSGSNTGELFF.

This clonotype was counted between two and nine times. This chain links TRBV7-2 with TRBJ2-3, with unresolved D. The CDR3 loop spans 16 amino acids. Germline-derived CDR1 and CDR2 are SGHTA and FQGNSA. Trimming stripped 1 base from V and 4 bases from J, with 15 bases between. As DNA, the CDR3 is TGTGCCAGCAGCTTAGTCGCCCGTAGTTCGGCAGATACGCAGTATTTT. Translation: CASSLVARSSADTQYF. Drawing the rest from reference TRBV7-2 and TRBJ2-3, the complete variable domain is GAGVSQSPSNKVTEKGKDVELRCDPISGHTALYWYRQSLGQGLEFLIYFQGNSAPDKSGLPSDRFSAERTGGSVSTLTIQRTQQEDSAVYLCASSLVARSSADTQYFGPGTRLTVL.

The CDR3 DNA sequence: TGTGCCAGCACCCCTAGCGGGGGAGAGGGCACAGATACGCAGTATTTT. It encodes CASTPSGGEGTDTQYF. This chain uses TRBV9 with TRBJ2-3; 10 bases are shared with TRBD2. Unmatched junction bases numbered 8, after V lost 6 bases and J lost 1 base. Germline V gives CDR1 SGDLS, CDR2 YYNGEE. This CDR3 has 16 residues.

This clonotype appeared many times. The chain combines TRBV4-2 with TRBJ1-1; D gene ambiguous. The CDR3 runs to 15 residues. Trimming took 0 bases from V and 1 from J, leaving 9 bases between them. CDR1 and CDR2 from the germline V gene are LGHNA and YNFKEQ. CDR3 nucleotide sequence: TGTGCCAGCAGCCAAGAAGACATGCCGAACACTGAAGCTTTCTTT. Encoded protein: CASSQEDMPNTEAFF.

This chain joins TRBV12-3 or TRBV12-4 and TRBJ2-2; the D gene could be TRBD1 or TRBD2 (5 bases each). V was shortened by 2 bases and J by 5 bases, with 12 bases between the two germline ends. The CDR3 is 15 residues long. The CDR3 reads CASSLFEGPTGELFF. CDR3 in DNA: TGTGCCAGCAGTTTATTCGAGGGGCCAACCGGGGAGCTGTTTTTT.

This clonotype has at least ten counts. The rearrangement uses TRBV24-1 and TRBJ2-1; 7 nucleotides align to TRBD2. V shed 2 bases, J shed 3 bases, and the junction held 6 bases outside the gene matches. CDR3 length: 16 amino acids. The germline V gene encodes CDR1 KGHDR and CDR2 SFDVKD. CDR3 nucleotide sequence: TGTGCCACCAGTGATTCGACTAGCAGACGCTACAATGAGCAGTTCTTC. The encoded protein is CATSDSTSRRYNEQFF.

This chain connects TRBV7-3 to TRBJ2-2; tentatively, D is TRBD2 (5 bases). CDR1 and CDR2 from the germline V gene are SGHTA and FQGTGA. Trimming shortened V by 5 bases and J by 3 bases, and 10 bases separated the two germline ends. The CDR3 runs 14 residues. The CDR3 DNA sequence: TGTGCCAGCAGCAGGACGAGGGACACCGGGGAGCTGTTTTTT. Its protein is CASSRTRDTGELFF.

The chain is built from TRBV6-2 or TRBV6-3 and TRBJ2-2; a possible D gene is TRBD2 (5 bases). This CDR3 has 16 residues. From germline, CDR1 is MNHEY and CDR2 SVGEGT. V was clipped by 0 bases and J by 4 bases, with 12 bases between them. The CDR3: CASSYSGVFGTGELFF. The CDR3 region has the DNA TGTGCCAGCAGTTACTCCGGGGTTTTTGGCACCGGGGAGCTGTTTTTT.

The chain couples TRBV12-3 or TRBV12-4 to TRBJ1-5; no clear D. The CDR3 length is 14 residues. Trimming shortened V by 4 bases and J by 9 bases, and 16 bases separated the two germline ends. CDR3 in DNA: TGTGCCAGCAGTTCTTCCCCGACGGCGGCGCCCCAGCATTTT. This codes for CASSSSPTAAPQHF.

Here the CDR3 DNA reads TGTGCCAGCAGCCCTAACGGAGTCCACGAGCAGTACTTC. Its protein is CASSPNGVHEQYF. The J gene is TRBJ2-7, the V gene TRBV7-3; D remains unclear. The germline gives CDR1 SGHTA, CDR2 FQGTGA. V shed 5 bases and J shed 5 bases, with 13 bases lying between them. CDR3 length equals 13 residues.